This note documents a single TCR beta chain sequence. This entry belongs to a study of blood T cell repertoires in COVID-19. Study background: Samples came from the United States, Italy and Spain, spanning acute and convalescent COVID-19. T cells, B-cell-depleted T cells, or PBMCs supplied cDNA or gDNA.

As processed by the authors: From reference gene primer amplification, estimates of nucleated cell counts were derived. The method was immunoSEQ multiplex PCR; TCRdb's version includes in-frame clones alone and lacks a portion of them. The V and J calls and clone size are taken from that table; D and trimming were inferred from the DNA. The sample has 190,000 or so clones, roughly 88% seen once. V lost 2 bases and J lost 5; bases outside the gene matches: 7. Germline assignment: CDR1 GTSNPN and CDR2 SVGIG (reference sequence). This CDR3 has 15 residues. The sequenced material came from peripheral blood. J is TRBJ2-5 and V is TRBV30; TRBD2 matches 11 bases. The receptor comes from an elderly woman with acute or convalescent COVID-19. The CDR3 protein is CAWSILAGAQETQYF. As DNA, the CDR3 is TGTGCCTGGAGTATACTAGCGGGAGCCCAGGAGACCCAGTACTTC.